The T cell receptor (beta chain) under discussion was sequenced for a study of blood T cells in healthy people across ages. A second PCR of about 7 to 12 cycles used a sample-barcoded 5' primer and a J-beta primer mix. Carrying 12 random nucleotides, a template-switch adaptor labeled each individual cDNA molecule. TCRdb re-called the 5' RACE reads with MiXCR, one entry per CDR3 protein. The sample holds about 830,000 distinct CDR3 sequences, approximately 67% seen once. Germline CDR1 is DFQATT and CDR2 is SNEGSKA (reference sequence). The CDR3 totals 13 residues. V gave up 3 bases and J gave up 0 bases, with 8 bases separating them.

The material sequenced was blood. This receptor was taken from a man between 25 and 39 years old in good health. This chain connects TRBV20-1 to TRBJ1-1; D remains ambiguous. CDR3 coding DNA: TGCAGTGCTAGTTTGGTACTGAACACTGAAGCTTTCTTT. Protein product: CSASLVLNTEAFF.